These 15 T cell receptor beta chains share one sample of origin, sequenced in a study of blood T cells in healthy people across ages (dated by TCRdb to between 2014 and 2017). Library creation used 5' RACE. A second PCR of 7 to 11 cycles was performed with a sample-barcoded 5' primer and a J-beta primer mix. In TCRdb, the public reads were trimmed at Q25 with fastp and aligned with MiXCR, with productive beta chains retained. Rows merge per CDR3 protein into single entries with the most common DNA and genes. This sample has 1.8 million or so distinct CDR3 sequences in its table, and 30% to 40% of those were observed once. The ten largest clones add up to under 30% of the sample. Material for sequencing was blood. These receptor sequences come from a human donor in good health.

V gene TRBV4-2 combines with J gene TRBJ2-5; TRBD2 is a possible D gene (6 bases). The V end lost 0 bases, the J end lost 1 base, and 15 bases lay between the germline ends. The CDR3 has 17 amino acids. In germline, CDR1 is LGHNA, CDR2 YNFKEQ. The DNA for the CDR3 is TGTGCCAGCAGCCAAGATAGGACGGGGGATACCCAAGAGACCCAGTACTTC. It yields the protein CASSQDRTGDTQETQYF.

This clonotype is medium-sized by share. The chain joins TRBV27 to TRBJ2-7; 8 bases map to TRBD1. Germline V gene lookup returns CDR1 MNHEY and CDR2 SMNVEV (reference sequence). V shed 2 bases and J 7 bases; nucleotides not matched to a gene: 7. The CDR3 consists of 14 residues. The CDR3 nucleotides read TGTGCCAGCAGTTTAACCCCGACAGGGGAAGAGCAGTACTTC. Translation: CASSLTPTGEEQYF.

The chain links TRBV4-3 to TRBJ2-2; TRBD1 matches at 8 bases. V was pared by 1 base and J by 8 bases, with 9 bases of the junction left unmatched. The CDR3 totals 16 residues. Germline lookup yields CDR1 LGHNA and CDR2 YSLEER. CDR3 bases: TGCGCCAGCAGCCAAGCTCGGACAGGGTTAGGTGGGGAGCTGTTTTTT. This encodes CASSQARTGLGGELFF.

This chain joins TRBV2 and TRBJ2-3; a possible D gene is TRBD1 (6 bases). The germline V and J ends were trimmed by 4 bases and 4 bases, with 9 bases remaining between them. This CDR3 region has 13 residues. In germline, CDR1 is SNHLY, CDR2 FYNNEI. The CDR3 protein is CASSAQGSDTQYF. The CDR3 nucleotides are TGTGCCAGCAGTGCCCAGGGGTCAGATACGCAGTATTTT.

CDR3 region: CASSYSADAIYGYTF. The CDR3 region has the DNA TGTGCCAGCAGTTACTCCGCGGACGCTATCTATGGCTACACCTTC. The chain is built from TRBV6-6 and TRBJ1-2; D is unclear. The CDR3 totals 15 residues. Germline CDR1 MNHNY, CDR2 SVGAGI (reference sequence). The V gene lost 0 bases and the J gene lost 4 bases, with 12 bases spanning the gap.

This clonotype was picked up a small number of times. The V and J genes are TRBV29-1 and TRBJ2-1; no clear D gene. The CDR3 sequence is 12 residues long. Germline V gene data show CDR1 as SQVTM and CDR2 as ANQGSEA. V was trimmed by 7 bases and J by 11 bases, leaving 18 bases between them. CDR3 in amino acids: CSAHLSKGKQFF. The CDR3 nucleotides are TGCAGCGCCCACCTCTCTAAGGGTAAGCAGTTCTTC.

This clonotype was counted at least ten times. This chain joins TRBV29-1 and TRBJ2-3, with D maybe TRBD1 (6 bases). V lost 3 bases and J 2 bases, leaving 9 bases between the germline ends. This CDR3 has 13 amino acids. Germline-derived CDR1 and CDR2 are SQVTM and ANQGSEA. CDR3 loop: CSVDRGNTDTQYF. The CDR3 DNA reads as TGCAGCGTTGACAGGGGCAACACAGATACGCAGTATTTT.

This clonotype was counted once. The chain is built from TRBV5-1 and TRBJ1-4; D might be TRBD1 (6 bases). V lost 4 bases and J 10 bases, leaving 17 bases between the germline ends. CDR3 length: 14 amino acids. Germline values: CDR1 SGHRS, CDR2 YFSETQ. CDR3 protein: CASSDPRTDAKLFF. The CDR3 nucleotides read TGCGCCAGCAGCGACCCTCGGACAGACGCAAAACTGTTTTTT.

The J gene is TRBJ2-5, the V gene TRBV4-2; TRBD2 is a possible D gene (5 bases). TRBJ2-7 matches the DNA end more closely, so the J call is doubtful. CDR1 LGHNA and CDR2 YNFKEQ come from the germline V gene. This CDR3 comprises 16 residues. The CDR3 loop is CASSQDRGSRTYEQYF. The CDR3 DNA reads TGTGCCAGCAGCCAAGACCGGGGTTCCCGTACCTACGAGCAGTACTTC.

The chain carries TRBV6-2 or TRBV6-3 and TRBJ2-1, with D perhaps matching TRBD1 (5 bases). V lost 8 bases, J lost 0 bases, and 17 bases lay in between. The CDR3 totals 16 residues. CDR1 is MNHEY and CDR2 is SVGEGT in the germline V gene. CDR3 sequence reads: CASWGLGGSSYNEQFF. The CDR3 nucleotides read TGTGCCAGCTGGGGCCTGGGCGGCAGCTCCTACAATGAGCAGTTCTTC.

This chain uses TRBV28 with TRBJ2-1, with 9 positions matching TRBD2. The CDR3 runs to 16 residues. V shed 5 bases and J 7 bases; nucleotides not matched to a gene: 12. The germline V gene encodes CDR1 MDHEN and CDR2 SYDVKM. The CDR3 DNA reads as TGTGCCAGCAGTCCCCATAGCGGGGGACAACTGAATGAGCAGTTCTTC. Translating it yields CASSPHSGGQLNEQFF. The full variable domain, rest sourced from reference TRBV28 and TRBJ2-1, is DVKVTQSSRYLVKRTGEKVFLECVQDMDHENMFWYRQDPGLGLRLIYFSYDVKMKEKGDIPEGYSVSREKKERFSLILESASTNQTSMYLCASSPHSGGQLNEQFFGPGTRLTVL.

The gene calls are TRBV4-3 and TRBJ2-3, with unresolved D. V lost 0 bases to trimming and J lost 1 base, with 11 bases between them. The CDR3 contains 16 residues. Germline V gene sequence: CDR1 LGHNA, CDR2 YSLEER. CDR3 DNA: TGCGCCAGCAGCCAAGAGGCGAGCTTAGGCACAGATACGCAGTATTTT. Translated, it gives CASSQEASLGTDTQYF.

Comment on this clonotype: A junction end diverges from the germline sequence, so it may reflect a read error. The rearrangement uses TRBV12-3 or TRBV12-4 and TRBJ2-3, with 8 bases aligning to TRBD1. CDR3 size: 17 residues. This CDR3 reads CVSRGIQRQGSTDTQYF. The DNA of the CDR3 is TGTGTCAGCAGAGGGATTCAAAGACAGGGGAGCACAGATACGCAATATTTT.

The chain is built from TRBV6-1 and TRBJ2-1; D remains ambiguous. This CDR3 spans 14 amino acids. V shed 8 bases and J shed 4 bases, with 15 bases lying between them. Germline V gives CDR1 MNHNS, CDR2 SASEGT. This CDR3 is CASGVTQNYNEQFF. CDR3 nucleotide sequence: TGTGCCAGCGGCGTGACCCAGAATTACAATGAGCAGTTCTTC.

The chain employs TRBV20-1 and TRBJ1-1; no definite D call. Germline V gene sequence: CDR1 DFQATT, CDR2 SNEGSKA (reference sequence). V lost 1 base to trimming and J lost 1 base, with 16 bases between them. The CDR3 totals 16 residues. CDR3 loop: CSARAGLGVPNTEAFF. The CDR3 DNA sequence: TGCAGTGCTAGAGCCGGGCTTGGCGTTCCGAACACTGAAGCTTTCTTT.